These 8 T cell receptor beta chains came from one sample sequenced in a study of blood T cell repertoires in COVID-19. Profiled with immunoSEQ multiplex PCR; TCRdb holds only in-frame clones, not every one. This sample has about 270,000 clones; about four fifths occur once, and the top ten carry more than 1.1%. The sequenced sample consisted of peripheral blood. The origin of the receptors is a human donor with COVID-19, enrolled during active disease. The donor label of this sample is uncertain.

The chain has TRBV4-1 and TRBJ1-4, with D tentatively TRBD1 (6 bases). The germline CDR1 and CDR2 sequences are MGHRA and YSYEKL. This CDR3 is 15 amino acids long. The ends were cut back, 0 bases at V and 10 bases at J, with 15 bases in the middle. The CDR3 loop is CASSQDWGLVGKLFF. The CDR3 nucleotides read TGCGCCAGCAGCCAAGATTGGGGGCTCGTCGGAAAACTGTTTTTT.

The V gene is TRBV3-1 (or the pseudogene TRBV3-2), the J gene TRBJ2-2, with D tentatively TRBD1 (5 bases). The CDR3 totals 15 residues. V was pared by 4 bases and J by 5 bases, with 14 bases between. The germline gives CDR1 LGHDT, CDR2 YNNKEL (reference sequence). This chain's CDR3 is CASSLLGDGTGELFF. DNA for the CDR3: TGTGCCAGCAGCCTTCTAGGGGATGGGACCGGGGAGCTGTTTTTT.

The chain combines TRBV7-9 with TRBJ2-7; 11 nucleotides match TRBD2. The junction had 7 bases not matched to a gene; V was cut back by 5 bases and J by 7 bases. Germline assignment: CDR1 SEHNR and CDR2 FQNEAQ (reference sequence). The CDR3 is 14 amino acids. Here the CDR3 reads CASSTGTSGEEQYF. The CDR3 nucleotides are TGTGCCAGCAGCACTGGGACTAGCGGTGAGGAGCAGTACTTC.

V usage is TRBV28 and J usage is TRBJ1-4, with D hard to call. Germline loops: CDR1 MDHEN, CDR2 SYDVKM. CDR3 size: 16 residues. V was clipped by 2 bases and J by 3 bases, with 13 bases between them. The CDR3 DNA sequence: TGTGCCAGCAGTTTAGTCGGTAGGCAGGCTAATGAAAAACTGTTTTTT. This sequence encodes CASSLVGRQANEKLFF.

The chain links TRBV7-3 to TRBJ2-1; D not resolved. V dropped 1 base and J dropped 5 bases, with 6 bases sitting between them. The CDR3 length is 13 residues. CDR1 is SGHTA, CDR2 FQGTGA, per germline. The CDR3 sequence is CASSLNPNNEQFF. CDR3 nucleotides: TGTGCCAGCAGCTTAAATCCTAACAATGAGCAGTTCTTC. The full variable domain, rest sourced from reference TRBV7-3 and TRBJ2-1, is GAGVSQTPSNKVTEKGKYVELRCDPISGHTALYWYRQSLGQGPEFLIYFQGTGAADDSGLPNDRFFAVRPEGSVSTLKIQRTERGDSAVYLCASSLNPNNEQFFGPGTRLTVL.

This sequence joins TRBV5-1 and TRBJ2-6; perhaps TRBD1 as D (6 bases). The CDR3 is made up of 17 amino acids. V was shortened by 1 base and J by 0 bases, with 11 bases between the two germline ends. Germline values: CDR1 SGHRS, CDR2 YFSETQ. This CDR3 reads CASSLQGFNSGANVLTF. The CDR3 region has the DNA TGCGCCAGCAGCTTGCAGGGGTTTAACTCTGGGGCCAACGTCCTGACTTTC.

The chain combines TRBV9 with TRBJ2-1; the match to TRBD1 covers 8 bases. This CDR3 has 18 residues. Germline V gene sequence: CDR1 SGDLS, CDR2 YYNGEE. The V segment lost 1 base and the J segment 4 bases; nucleotides outside the gene matches: 13. Written as DNA, the CDR3 is TGTGCCAGCAGCGTAACCACGAGCCGGGACAGGAGATACAATGAGCAGTTCTTC. Protein product: CASSVTTSRDRRYNEQFF.

The chain couples TRBV19 to TRBJ1-3; D is possibly TRBD1 (6 bases). V was clipped by 7 bases and J by 4 bases, with 17 bases between them. CDR3 length: 15 amino acids. Germline CDR1 is LNHDA and CDR2 is SQIVND (reference sequence). The CDR3 DNA sequence: TGTGCCAGTACCGACGCAGGGGCAGGCGGAAACACCATATATTTT. Protein: CASTDAGAGGNTIYF. Based on the CDR3 plus reference TRBV19 and TRBJ1-3, the full variable domain is DGGITQSPKYLFRKEGQNVTLSCEQNLNHDAMYWYRQDPGQGLRLIYYSQIVNDFQKGDIAEGYSVSREKKESFPLTVTSAQKNPTAFYLCASTDAGAGGNTIYFGEGSWLTVV.